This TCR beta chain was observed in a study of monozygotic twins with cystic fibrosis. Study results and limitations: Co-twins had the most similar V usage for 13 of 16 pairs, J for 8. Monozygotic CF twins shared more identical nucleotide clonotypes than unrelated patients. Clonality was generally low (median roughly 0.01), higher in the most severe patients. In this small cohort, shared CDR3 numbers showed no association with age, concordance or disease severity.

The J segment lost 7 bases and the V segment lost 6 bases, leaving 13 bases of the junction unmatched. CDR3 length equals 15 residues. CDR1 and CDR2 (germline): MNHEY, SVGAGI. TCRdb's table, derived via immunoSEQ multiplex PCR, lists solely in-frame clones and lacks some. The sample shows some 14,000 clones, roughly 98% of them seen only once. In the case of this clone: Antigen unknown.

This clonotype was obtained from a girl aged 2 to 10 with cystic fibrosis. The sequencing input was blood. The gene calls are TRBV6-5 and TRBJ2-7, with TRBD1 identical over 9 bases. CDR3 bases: TGTGCCAGCAGCTCCCTGGGGAGGACAGGGGAAGAGCAGTACTTC. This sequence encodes CASSSLGRTGEEQYF.